What follows are 18 T cell receptor beta chains derived from one specimen sequenced in a study of CD8 T cells in ankylosing spondylitis. Study-level points and caveats: A TCR beta motif of roughly eight highly homologous variants seemed to mark ankylosing spondylitis blood.

These receptors are not linked to any known antigen. TCRdb analysed the 5' RACE reads with MiXCR anew, one entry per CDR3 protein. Of some 450,000 distinct CDR3 sequences in the sample, under 20% were seen once. Sequencing input: blood, either unsorted or a sorted T cell fraction (not recorded which). The receptor set was obtained from a male donor with ankylosing spondylitis.

Notes on this clonotype: A much larger clone differs by one base, so this may be a read error. The chain couples TRBV11-2 to TRBJ2-7; 9 bases are shared with TRBD2. With 1 base clipped from V and 2 bases from J, the junction kept 0 bases outside the gene matches. Germline CDR1 reads SGHAT; CDR2 reads FQNNGV. This CDR3 is built from 14 residues. The CDR3 region is CASSLGTSAYEQYF. The CDR3 bases are TGTGCCAGCAGCTTAGGGACTAGCGCCTACGAGCAGTACTTC.

This clonotype came up a few times. The genes are TRBV6-5 and TRBJ1-2; 7 bases fit TRBD1. CDR1 is MNHEY and CDR2 is SVGAGI in the germline V gene. The CDR3 extends over 14 amino acids. V trimming: 0 bases; J trimming: 8 bases; junction bases outside the gene matches: 6. The CDR3 loop is CASSYSGGAGGYTF. Here the CDR3 DNA reads TGTGCCAGCAGTTACTCAGGGGGCGCAGGGGGCTACACCTTC.

This clonotype was counted only a few times. The V and J genes are TRBV29-1 and TRBJ2-1; 7 bases align to TRBD2. Trimming removed 1 base from V and 6 bases from J; junction bases left unmatched: 6. The CDR3 has 14 residues. Germline CDR1 reads SQVTM; CDR2 reads ANQGSEA. CDR3: CSVEVGGLGNEQFF. For the CDR3, the DNA is TGCAGCGTTGAAGTGGGAGGGCTGGGCAATGAGCAGTTCTTC.

This clonotype was picked up a small number of times. The V gene is TRBV6-1, the J gene TRBJ1-5, with unresolved D. CDR3 length equals 14 residues. Deletions cut 2 bases from V and 2 bases from J, with 7 bases between. In germline, CDR1 is MNHNS, CDR2 SASEGT. In DNA form, the CDR3 reads TGTGCCAGCAGTGAAAATCGGGGCAATCAGCCCCAGCATTTT. As protein: CASSENRGNQPQHF.

This clonotype occurred a few times. This sequence joins TRBV7-2 and TRBJ2-7; 8 bases are a match to TRBD2. V shed 6 bases and J 5 bases; nucleotides not matched to a gene: 6. CDR1 and CDR2 from the germline V gene are SGHTA and FQGNSA. The CDR3 totals 13 residues. CDR3 protein: CASRVSGGDEQYF. CDR3 nucleotide sequence: TGTGCCAGCAGGGTCTCCGGGGGGGACGAGCAGTACTTC.

In this sample, this clonotype turned up a few times. The chain carries TRBV5-1 and TRBJ2-3; maybe TRBD2 (7 bases). CDR3 length: 15 residues. Deletions cut 2 bases from V and 8 bases from J, with 18 bases between. Germline CDR1 reads SGHRS; CDR2 reads YFSETQ. The CDR3: CASSFEGGALVTQYF. As DNA, the CDR3 is TGCGCCAGCAGCTTTGAAGGGGGGGCTCTCGTTACGCAGTATTTT.

The chain couples TRBV4-2 to TRBJ1-2; TRBD1 might be the D (5 bases). The CDR3 spans 17 residues. From germline, CDR1 is LGHNA and CDR2 YNFKEQ. V lost 0 bases, J lost 3 bases, and 17 bases lay in between. The CDR3 DNA reads TGTGCCAGCAGCCAAGATCGGGGGGTCCAGGCGGACTATGGCTACACCTTC. It encodes CASSQDRGVQADYGYTF.

This clonotype was observed a handful of times. The rearrangement joins TRBV7-9 to TRBJ1-5; a possible D gene is TRBD1 (6 bases). Per germline, CDR1 SEHNR and CDR2 FQNEAQ (reference sequence). V was trimmed by 1 base and J by 5 bases, leaving 12 bases between them. The CDR3 has 15 residues. Here the CDR3 DNA reads TGTGCCAGCAGCTTAGTAGGCTCAGGGGATCAGCCCCAGCATTTT. Its translation is CASSLVGSGDQPQHF.

In this sample, this clonotype turned up a few times. The rearrangement links TRBV13 to TRBJ2-1, with 7 bases lining up with TRBD2. The ends lost 5 bases at V and 2 bases at J; junction bases unmatched: 6. The germline V gene has CDR1 PRHDT and CDR2 FYEKMQ (reference sequence). The CDR3 contains 15 residues. The CDR3: CASSRPSGTYNEQFF. In nucleotides, the CDR3 is TGTGCCAGCAGCCGCCCTAGCGGAACCTACAATGAGCAGTTCTTC.

This clonotype turned up a few times. V usage is TRBV3-1 and J usage is TRBJ1-6, with TRBD1 identical over 9 bases. The J segment lost 7 bases and the V segment lost 3 bases, leaving 4 bases of the junction unmatched. Germline CDR1 reads LGHDT; CDR2 reads YNNKEL (reference sequence). This CDR3 has 15 amino acids. In nucleotides, the CDR3 is TGTGCCAGCAGCCAGAATGACAGGGGGAATTCACCCCTCCACTTT. This encodes CASSQNDRGNSPLHF.

The CDR3 spells CASKTGKTEAFF. DNA of the CDR3: TGTGCCAGCAAAACAGGGAAAACTGAAGCTTTCTTT. The V and J genes are TRBV6-5 and TRBJ1-1; D might be TRBD1 (6 bases). Trimming stripped 7 bases from V and 5 bases from J, with 11 bases between. The CDR3 is 12 residues long. CDR1 and CDR2 (germline): MNHEY, SVGAGI.

There are a few counts of this clonotype. V and J are TRBV27 and TRBJ1-4, with a weak D call TRBD1 (5 bases). Trimming pared 6 bases from V and 8 bases from J, leaving 19 bases between. The CDR3 totals 15 residues. Germline loops: CDR1 MNHEY, CDR2 SMNVEV (reference sequence). This CDR3 reads CASRGLGIGGEKLFF. DNA of the CDR3: TGTGCCAGCAGGGGACTGGGGATCGGGGGAGAAAAACTGTTTTTT.

This clonotype was observed many times. This chain joins TRBV6-2 or TRBV6-3 and TRBJ2-1; possible D gene TRBD2, 6 bases. The V end was cut by 6 bases, the J end by 9 bases, with 15 bases between. Germline V gene sequence: CDR1 MNHEY, CDR2 SVGEGT. The CDR3 loop spans 13 amino acids. The CDR3 region has the DNA TGTGCCAGCAGCCCCGGGGGATTGAGTGAGCAGTTCTTC. As protein: CASSPGGLSEQFF.

At least ten counts were recorded for this clonotype. The chain carries TRBV28 and TRBJ2-2, with 7 bases matching TRBD2. CDR1 and CDR2 (germline): MDHEN, SYDVKM. This CDR3 has 15 amino acids. With V trimmed by 6 bases and J by 7 bases, 11 bases remained unmatched. The CDR3 DNA sequence: TGTGCCAGCAGGGGATCCACGGGAGGTATCGGGGAGCTGTTTTTT. The encoded protein is CASRGSTGGIGELFF.

The chain employs TRBV10-3 and TRBJ1-5; TRBD1 matches at 9 bases. The CDR3 contains 13 residues. The germline V gene encodes CDR1 ENHRY and CDR2 SYGVKD. The V and J ends lost 4 bases and 5 bases, in that order; junction bases with no gene match: 0. CDR3 sequence (DNA): TGTGCCATCAGTGGGACAGGGGATCAGCCCCAGCATTTT. Its protein is CAISGTGDQPQHF.

This clonotype was counted between two and nine times. The rearrangement uses TRBV7-9 and TRBJ1-2; D is unclear. Germline CDR1 SEHNR, CDR2 FQNEAQ (reference sequence). V was pared by 2 bases and J by 7 bases, with 17 bases between. CDR3 length: 15 residues. In DNA, the CDR3 is TGTGCCAGCAGCTTAAGAGGACGGGTGGCCCCTGGCTACACCTTC. Translating gives CASSLRGRVAPGYTF.

There are a few counts of this clonotype. The chain has TRBV11-2 and TRBJ1-1, with 10 bases matching TRBD1. The germline CDR1 and CDR2 sequences are SGHAT and FQNNGV. There are 14 residues in the CDR3. The V and J ends lost 7 bases and 7 bases, in that order; junction bases with no gene match: 9. The DNA of the CDR3 is TGTGCCAGCAACCTCCGGACAGGGGGGGGTGAAGCTTTCTTT. Protein: CASNLRTGGGEAFF.

This chain links TRBV7-2 with TRBJ1-6, with D perhaps matching TRBD1 (6 bases). The V gene's germline CDR1 is SGHTA and CDR2 FQGNSA. The V gene lost 4 bases and the J gene lost 13 bases, with 17 bases spanning the gap. This CDR3 is built from 14 residues. CDR3 bases: TGTGCCAGCAGCTCGACAGGTCCCGCTGCGCCCCTCCACTTT. It specifies CASSSTGPAAPLHF.